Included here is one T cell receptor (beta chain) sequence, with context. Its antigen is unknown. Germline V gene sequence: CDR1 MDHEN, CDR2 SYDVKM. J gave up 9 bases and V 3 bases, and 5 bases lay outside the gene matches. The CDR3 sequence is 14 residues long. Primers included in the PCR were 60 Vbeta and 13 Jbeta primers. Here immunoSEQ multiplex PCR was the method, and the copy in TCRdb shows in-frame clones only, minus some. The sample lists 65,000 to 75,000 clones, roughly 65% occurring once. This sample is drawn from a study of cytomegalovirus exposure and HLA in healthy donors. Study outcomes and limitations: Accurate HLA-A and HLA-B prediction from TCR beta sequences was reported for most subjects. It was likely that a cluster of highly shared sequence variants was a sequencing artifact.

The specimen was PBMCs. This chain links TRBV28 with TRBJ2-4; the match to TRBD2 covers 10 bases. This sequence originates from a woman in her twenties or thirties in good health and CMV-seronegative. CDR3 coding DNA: TGTGCCAGCAGTTTCGTACTAGCGGGGCGCATTCAGTACTTC. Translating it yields CASSFVLAGRIQYF. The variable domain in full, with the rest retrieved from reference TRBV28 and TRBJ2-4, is DVKVTQSSRYLVKRTGEKVFLECVQDMDHENMFWYRQDPGLGLRLIYFSYDVKMKEKGDIPEGYSVSREKKERFSLILESASTNQTSMYLCASSFVLAGRIQYFGAGTRLSVL.